This TCR beta chain was sequenced in a study of cytomegalovirus exposure and HLA in healthy donors. The study's findings and limits: Earlier analysis looked at TCR beta V segments, and most were productive about 87% or about 30% of the time.

All the people who gave samples were healthy bone marrow donors. Primers for the PCR totalled 60 Vbeta and 13 Jbeta. Profiling relied on immunoSEQ multiplex PCR, and the TCRdb table lists in-frame clones only, not all of them. The sample lists 100,000 to 150,000 clones, around 80% occurring once. CDR3 length: 17 amino acids. Per germline, CDR1 KGHSH and CDR2 LQKENI. Trimming took 2 bases from V and 7 from J, leaving 20 bases between them. To note about this clone: The antigen remains unidentified.

The chain has TRBV18 and TRBJ1-4, with D uncertain. The receptor's source is a man aged 50 to 60 in good health and CMV-seronegative. Sequencing was done on a sample of PBMCs. The CDR3 DNA reads TGTGCCAGCTCACCAGAGTCAGCAGGACCCGAGGGTGAAAAACTGTTTTTT. This codes for CASSPESAGPEGEKLFF.